The clone carrying this TCR beta chain was detected a few times. The antigen is undetermined. This sample stems from a study of T cells in Graves' hyperthyroidism and ophthalmopathy. Whole-study context: Initial diagnosis, before any treatment, was when peripheral blood was collected. Study-wide results and limits: Blood also contained most expanded thyroid clonotypes above 0.001.

V was shortened by 0 bases and J by 2 bases, with 8 bases between the two germline ends. There are 14 residues in the CDR3. The V gene's germline CDR1 is DFQATT and CDR2 SNEGSKA (reference sequence). Template material for amplifying TCR beta CDR3 regions consisted of RNA transcripts. RT-PCR in the first round (using the HTBI primer set) targeted the TCR CDR3. TCRdb redid the calling of the multiplex PCR reads with MiXCR, one entry per CDR3 protein. This table has roughly 740,000 distinct CDR3 sequences, approximately 16% appearing once. Uncontrolled infection, other autoimmune disease, pregnancy or lactation led to exclusion. PBMCs stemmed from around 9.3 ml fresh peripheral blood.

This sequence originates from a man younger than 35 with Graves' hyperthyroidism. The chain recombines TRBV20-1 with TRBJ1-3, with unresolved D. Sequencing was carried out using blood. The CDR3 here is CSARDGPPGNTIYF. The CDR3 nucleotides are TGCAGTGCTAGAGATGGGCCTCCTGGAAACACCATATATTTT.